This T cell receptor beta chain was captured by sequencing in a study of T cell repertoires in cytomegalovirus infection (dated by TCRdb to the late 2010s). For the wider study: Alongside well-studied HLA-B-restricted epitopes, the peptide stimulations were aimed at recently identified HLA-C-restricted CMV epitopes, whose presentation resists viral immunomodulation. Donor HLA type was relevant to the analysis, as public TCR beta signatures indicated carriage of CMV infection together with the matching HLA type. The study at large found these results: In both this cohort and an independent roughly 330-donor cohort, the cumulative frequency of public TCR beta family members distinguished carriers of CMV infection plus the relevant HLA type. The ex vivo response was dominated by HLA-C-restricted CMV-specific TCR beta clonotypes, and the single most frequent clonotype in two of eight donors was supplied by these HLA-C-restricted clonotypes.

Instrument used: Illumina HiSeq 1500. TCRdb redid the processing of the public reads, applying fastp at Q25 and MiXCR, and retained in-frame beta chains. Each record represents a unique CDR3 protein, reported with the most common genes and DNA among its rows. This sample holds approximately 470,000 distinct CDR3 sequences; under 55% were observed only once. 40% to 50% of the sample comes from the top ten. In the paper's terms, the treatment or condition label means: in vitro stimulation with specific CMV peptide epitopes to enrich CMV-specific T cells. For this clonotype: Its recognized antigen is unknown. No much larger clonotype is one base removed from it; base qualities were not supplied.

From V the trimming removes 3 bases and from J it removes 7 bases, while the gene matches leave 5 bases of the junction unaccounted for. CDR1 DFQATT and CDR2 SNEGSKA were looked up in the germline V gene (reference sequence). Including the terminal cysteine and phenylalanine, the CDR3 comprises 13 residues. Solely the CDR3 DNA is kept, with 39 bases framed from the first base. The chain links TRBV20-1 with TRBJ1-5; the central 8 bases match TRBD1. The starting material was cultured PBMCs, obtained from culture after CMV antigen stimulation. This clonotype was sampled from a human donor in good health (CMV status not recorded). Some clones in this sample may be carry-over from other donors' samples. The DNA sequence reads TGCAGTGCTAGGACAGGGGTAGGGCAGCCCCAGCATTTT. Its protein reads: CSARTGVGQPQHF.